This is a list of T cell receptor beta chains from one sample in a study of early T cells in non-severe SARS-CoV-2 infection. TCRdb independently ran MiXCR on the 5' RACE reads; one entry per CDR3 protein. The sample carries about 11,000 distinct CDR3 sequences, roughly 4.4% recorded once. Sequences were obtained from whole blood. These TCRs come from an adult who was a healthcare worker with PCR-confirmed SARS-CoV-2 infection or an uninfected control (not recorded which). Each CDR3 is given with its conserved first and last residue. The D gene is left open where the match is weak. Expanded clones are given a class, and other clones once, few, many or no size at all.

>TRBD2|TRBJ2-7|many|TRBV6-5
CASSLRGLASPEQYF
TGTGCCAGCAGCCTGAGGGGACTAGCTTCTCCCGAGCAGTACTTC
>-|TRBJ1-1|medium-sized|TRBV12-3/TRBV12-4
CASSLGTDRGEAFF
TGTGCCAGCAGTTTAGGGACGGACCGAGGTGAAGCTTTCTTT
>-|TRBJ2-1|many|TRBV15
CATSRGRARSYNEQFF
TGTGCCACCAGCAGAGGCCGGGCCCGCTCCTACAATGAGCAGTTCTTC
>-|TRBJ2-7|medium-sized|TRBV18
CASSPGYEQYF
TGTGCCAGCTCACCGGGGTACGAGCAGTACTTC
>-|TRBJ2-3|few|TRBV30
CVQGFTDTQYF
TGTGTCCAGGGGTTCACAGATACGCAGTATTTT
>-|TRBJ2-7|many|TRBV5-4
CASSLGGTGVSYEQYF
TGTGCCAGCAGCTTGGGTGGGACGGGAGTCTCCTACGAGCAGTACTTC
>-|TRBJ2-4|-|TRBV4-2
CAGSDPDNLGPQGRIQYF
TGTGCCGGCAGCGACCCGGACAACTTAGGCCCCCAAGGCCGCATTCAGTACTTC
>-|TRBJ1-4|many|TRBV29-1
CSVGHTNEKLFF
TGCAGCGTCGGACACACTAATGAAAAACTGTTTTTT
>-|TRBJ1-4|many|TRBV6-1
CASTLATGGGKLFF
TGTGCCAGCACTTTAGCCACGGGCGGCGGAAAACTGTTTTTT
>-|TRBJ2-7|many|TRBV27
CASSFSTAPSGEQYF
TGTGCCAGCAGTTTTTCTACAGCCCCTTCGGGGGAGCAGTACTTC
>-|TRBJ2-5|many|TRBV7-2
CASSLAYEGETQYF
TGTGCCAGCAGCTTAGCTTATGAAGGAGAGACCCAGTACTTC
>TRBD1|TRBJ2-7|-|TRBV3-1
CACSPSDRDGEQYF
TGTGCCTGCAGCCCATCTGACAGGGATGGCGAGCAGTACTTC
>-|TRBJ1-1|many|TRBV3-1
CASGEGYTEAFF
TGTGCCAGCGGCGAGGGCTACACTGAAGCTTTCTTT
>-|TRBJ2-1|many|TRBV3-1
CASSQVLSGFSYNEQFF
TGTGCCAGCAGCCAAGTTTTATCGGGGTTCTCCTACAATGAGCAGTTCTTC
>-|TRBJ2-7|medium-sized|TRBV11-2
CASSLVRNSYEQYF
TGTGCCAGCAGCTTAGTTCGCAACTCCTACGAGCAGTACTTC
>-|TRBJ2-7|many|TRBV10-2
CASSESQASSYEQYF
TGCGCCAGCAGTGAGAGCCAGGCATCCTCCTACGAGCAGTACTTC
>-|TRBJ2-6|medium-sized|TRBV19
CASSSMSSGANVLTF
TGTGCCAGTAGCAGTATGTCCTCTGGGGCCAACGTCCTGACTTTC
>-|TRBJ2-2|medium-sized|TRBV5-1
CASSRDSNTGELFF
TGCGCCAGCAGCAGGGACTCGAACACCGGGGAGCTGTTTTTT
>-|TRBJ1-1|medium-sized|TRBV19
CASSTTVNTEAFF
TGTGCCAGTAGCACGACAGTGAACACTGAAGCTTTCTTT
>TRBD1|TRBJ1-6|few|TRBV3-1
CASSGDSLARGLHF
TGTGCCAGCAGCGGGGACAGTCTCGCTCGAGGCCTCCACTTT
>TRBD1|TRBJ1-3|medium-sized|TRBV5-1
CASSIYDTGGAFGNTIYF
TGCGCCAGCAGTATTTATGACACAGGGGGCGCGTTTGGAAACACCATATATTTT
>TRBD1|TRBJ2-2|medium-sized|TRBV5-1
CASSLIRGQGGELFF
TGCGCCAGCAGCTTGATCCGGGGACAGGGCGGGGAGCTGTTTTTT
>-|TRBJ1-2|-|TRBV6-5
CASSSSTILYGYTF
TGTGCCAGCAGTTCGTCCACCATCTTGTATGGCTACACCTTC
>TRBD1|TRBJ1-1|many|TRBV19
CASKGAKPEAFF
TGTGCCAGTAAGGGGGCGAAGCCTGAAGCTTTCTTT
>-|TRBJ2-7|medium-sized|TRBV11-2
CASSPTLQGSYEQYF
TGTGCCAGCAGCCCCACCTTACAGGGCTCCTACGAGCAGTACTTC
>-|TRBJ1-1|many|TRBV20-1
CSARGTAIYTEAFF
TGCAGTGCTAGAGGGACAGCCATCTACACTGAAGCTTTCTTT
>TRBD1|TRBJ2-5|medium-sized|TRBV28
CASSPRGQGGTETQYF
TGTGCCAGCAGTCCTAGGGGACAGGGGGGTACAGAGACCCAGTACTTC
>-|TRBJ2-5|many|TRBV5-1
CASSPTGETQYF
TGCGCCAGCAGCCCAACGGGCGAGACCCAGTACTTC
>-|TRBJ1-1|-|TRBV10-3
CAISDKGPDTEAFF
TGTGCCATCAGTGATAAGGGTCCAGACACTGAAGCTTTCTTT
>-|TRBJ1-4|-|TRBV6-2/TRBV6-3
CASNPEASNEKLFF
TGTGCCAGTAATCCGGAGGCCTCTAATGAAAAACTGTTTTTT
>-|TRBJ2-2|medium-sized|TRBV2
CASSAQVTGELFF
TGTGCCAGCAGTGCACAGGTCACCGGGGAGCTGTTTTTT
>TRBD1|TRBJ2-7|many|TRBV12-3/TRBV12-4
CASSPGQGIYEQYF
TGTGCCAGCAGCCCTGGACAGGGGATCTACGAGCAGTACTTC
>-|TRBJ2-6|many|TRBV4-3
CASSQVSGSGANVLTF
TGCGCCAGCAGCCAAGTGTCAGGGTCTGGGGCCAACGTCCTGACTTTC
>-|TRBJ2-5|many|TRBV5-4
CASSQNTGIGTQYF
TGTGCCAGCAGCCAGAACACAGGGATTGGGACCCAGTACTTC
>-|TRBJ1-2|-|TRBV6-6
CASGRASNYGYTF
TGTGCCAGCGGCAGGGCCTCTAACTATGGCTACACCTTC
>-|TRBJ2-7|many|TRBV6-1
CASSEASRTEQYF
TGTGCCAGCAGTGAAGCGTCCAGGACCGAGCAGTACTTC
>-|TRBJ1-1|few|TRBV7-3
CASSLGGLSTEAFF
TGTGCCAGCAGCTTAGGGGGATTGAGCACTGAAGCTTTCTTT
>-|TRBJ1-2|many|TRBV7-2
CASSSTAPYGYTF
TGTGCCAGCAGCTCGACAGCCCCCTATGGCTACACCTTC
>-|TRBJ2-7|many|TRBV7-9
CASTVGSYEQYF
TGTGCCAGCACCGTGGGCTCCTACGAGCAGTACTTC
>-|TRBJ1-5|many|TRBV27
CASKVNGNQPQHF
TGTGCCAGCAAAGTGAATGGCAATCAGCCCCAGCATTTT
>-|TRBJ2-3|few|TRBV6-4
CASSAMGPSDTQYF
TGTGCCAGCAGCGCTATGGGGCCGTCAGATACGCAGTATTTT
>TRBD1|TRBJ2-7|many|TRBV11-1
CASSLGQGDEQYF
TGTGCCAGCAGCCTGGGACAGGGGGACGAGCAGTACTTC
>-|TRBJ2-7|many|TRBV18
CASSPPSRSAGEQYF
TGTGCCAGCTCACCACCGAGCAGGTCCGCCGGCGAGCAGTACTTC
>-|TRBJ2-7|-|TRBV18
CASSPPGMYEQYF
TGTGCCAGCTCACCCCCAGGGATGTACGAGCAGTACTTC
>-|TRBJ1-2|many|TRBV4-1
CASSPGEGKFYGYTF
TGCGCCAGCAGCCCTGGAGAGGGAAAATTCTATGGCTACACCTTC
>-|TRBJ2-3|medium-sized|TRBV5-4
CASSPDQGADTQYF
TGTGCCAGCAGCCCTGACCAGGGCGCAGATACGCAGTATTTT
>TRBD2|TRBJ2-1|many|TRBV5-3
CARSWRGLGVDEQFF
TGTGCCAGAAGCTGGAGGGGACTAGGGGTCGATGAGCAGTTCTTC
>TRBD1|TRBJ2-1|many|TRBV7-9
CASSSGQGGRNEQFF
TGTGCCAGCAGCTCGGGACAGGGAGGTCGCAATGAGCAGTTCTTC
>TRBD1|TRBJ2-7|many|TRBV6-5
CASSYFGTGNSEQYF
TGTGCCAGCAGTTATTTTGGGACAGGGAACTCCGAGCAGTACTTC
>TRBD1|TRBJ1-4|many|TRBV7-2
CASSLAGQGNEKLFF
TGTGCCAGCAGCTTAGCGGGACAGGGAAATGAAAAACTGTTTTTT
>TRBD1|TRBJ1-1|medium-sized|TRBV4-1
CASTPLGQGYNTEAFF
TGCGCCAGCACCCCATTGGGACAGGGGTATAACACTGAAGCTTTCTTT
>TRBD2|TRBJ2-3|medium-sized|TRBV10-3
CATLAGGTDTQYF
TGTGCCACCCTAGCGGGGGGCACAGATACGCAGTATTTT
>-|TRBJ1-1|-|TRBV20-1
CSATYETEAFF
TGCAGTGCTACTTACGAAACTGAAGCTTTCTTT
>TRBD1|TRBJ1-1|few|TRBV6-4
CASRGDRYTEAFF
TGTGCCAGCAGAGGGGACAGGTACACTGAAGCTTTCTTT
>-|TRBJ2-3|medium-sized|TRBV7-8
CASSLYGLTSTDTQYF
TGTGCCAGCAGCTTATATGGACTGACTAGCACAGATACGCAGTATTTT